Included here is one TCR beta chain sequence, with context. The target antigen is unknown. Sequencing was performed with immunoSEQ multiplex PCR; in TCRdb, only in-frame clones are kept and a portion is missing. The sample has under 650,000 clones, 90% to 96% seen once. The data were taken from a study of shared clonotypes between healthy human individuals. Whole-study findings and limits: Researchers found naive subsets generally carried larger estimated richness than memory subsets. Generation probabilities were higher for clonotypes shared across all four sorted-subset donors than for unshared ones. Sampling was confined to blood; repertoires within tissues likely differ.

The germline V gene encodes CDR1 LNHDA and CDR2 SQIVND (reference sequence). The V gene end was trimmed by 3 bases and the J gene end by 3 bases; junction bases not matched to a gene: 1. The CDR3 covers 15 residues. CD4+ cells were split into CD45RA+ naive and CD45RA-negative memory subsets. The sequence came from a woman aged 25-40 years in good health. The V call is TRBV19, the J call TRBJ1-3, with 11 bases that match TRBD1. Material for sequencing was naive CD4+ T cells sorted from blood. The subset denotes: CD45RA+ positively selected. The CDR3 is CASSMDRGHGNTIYF. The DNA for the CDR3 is TGTGCCAGTAGTATGGACAGGGGGCATGGAAACACCATATATTTT.